The next 23 T cell receptor beta chains were all read from a single sample in a study of cytomegalovirus exposure and HLA in healthy donors. PCR was performed using 60 Vbeta and 13 Jbeta primers. The table came from immunoSEQ multiplex PCR; TCRdb's copy has only in-frame clones and leaves some out. The profile shows 100,000 to 150,000 clones, over 70% of them singletons. Specimen: PBMCs. Source of these receptors: a woman between 45 and 60 years old in good health and CMV-seronegative.

For this clone: One end of the junction is discordant with germline, which a read error may explain. CDR3 sequence: CARRGRDRASTYGYTF. CDR3 sequence (DNA): TGTGCCCGCAGAGGCCGGGACAGGGCTTCAACTTATGGCTACACCTTC. V and J are TRBV27 and TRBJ1-2; 9 bases are a match to TRBD1. This CDR3 has 16 amino acids. Germline V CDR1 and CDR2: MNHEY, SMNVEV (reference sequence).

The chain has TRBV18 and TRBJ2-2; 13 positions match TRBD2. CDR1 and CDR2 (germline): KGHSH, LQKENI. The trim removed 6 bases at V and 0 bases at J, leaving 7 bases unmatched. There are 18 residues in the CDR3. The CDR3 DNA reads as TGTGCCAGCTCCCCAGGACTAGCGGGAGCAGCGAACACCGGGGAGCTGTTTTTT. Its translation: CASSPGLAGAANTGELFF.

The chain carries TRBV4-3 and TRBJ2-5; TRBD2 might be the D (6 bases). Near its end, the DNA agrees better with TRBJ2-7, so the J call may be wrong. Per the germline V gene, CDR1 is LGHNA and CDR2 is YSLEER. The CDR3 is 17 residues long. The CDR3 region has the DNA TGCGCCAGCAGCCAAGGGCTCTTAGGGGAGGCCACCTACGAGCAGTACTTC. Protein: CASSQGLLGEATYEQYF.

This clone has only one observation. The chain uses TRBV5-6 and TRBJ2-5; 11 nucleotides match TRBD1. The V gene end was trimmed by 3 bases and the J gene end by 3 bases; junction bases not matched to a gene: 7. The CDR3 is 16 amino acids. Germline V gives CDR1 SGHDT, CDR2 YYEEEE. CDR3: CASSSPRDRGEETQYF. In DNA, the CDR3 is TGTGCCAGCAGCTCACCCCGGGACAGGGGGGAAGAGACCCAGTACTTC.

The V call is TRBV30, the J call TRBJ2-2; 7 bases agree with TRBD2. The CDR3 spans 14 residues. Germline trimming cut 7 bases from V and 5 bases from J; bases unmatched to any gene: 10. Germline CDR1 GTSNPN, CDR2 SVGIG (reference sequence). CDR3 in amino acids: CALGAGVKTGELFF. DNA for the CDR3: TGTGCCTTAGGGGCGGGAGTAAAAACCGGGGAGCTGTTTTTT.

The chain combines TRBV27 with TRBJ2-1; TRBD2 agrees at 11 bases. CDR1 is MNHEY and CDR2 is SMNVEV in the germline V gene (reference sequence). The V gene end was trimmed by 0 bases and the J gene end by 0 bases; junction bases not matched to a gene: 7. The CDR3 extends over 19 amino acids. The CDR3 DNA sequence: TGTGCCAGCAGTTTATCACTAGCGGGAGCCGTTGGCTCCTACAATGAGCAGTTCTTC. It translates to CASSLSLAGAVGSYNEQFF.

CDR3 loop: CASSLDSTSGTDTQYF. The CDR3 DNA reads TGCGCCAGCAGCTTGGATAGTACTAGCGGCACAGATACGCAGTATTTT. The V and J genes are TRBV5-1 and TRBJ2-3; 7 bases fit TRBD2. V dropped 0 bases and J dropped 1; count of bases not matched to a gene: 5. The germline CDR1 and CDR2 sequences are SGHRS and YFSETQ. The CDR3 extends over 16 amino acids.

This clone has just a few counts. This chain links TRBV29-1 with TRBJ2-7, with D possibly TRBD1 on 5 matching bases. Germline V gene data show CDR1 as SQVTM and CDR2 as ANQGSEA. V was pared by 6 bases and J by 1 base, with 10 bases between. The CDR3 extends over 12 amino acids. CDR3 nucleotides: TGCAGCGTCCATACAGGATCCTACGAGCAGTACTTC. Residues: CSVHTGSYEQYF.

This chain joins TRBV5-6 and TRBJ2-5; possible D gene TRBD1, 5 bases. The CDR3 runs to 14 residues. Trimming left V 2 bases short and J 1 base short, with 9 bases between. CDR1 is SGHDT and CDR2 is YYEEEE in the germline V gene. Here the CDR3 DNA reads TGTGCCAGCAGCTTCGTGGGGCCCCAAGAGACCCAGTACTTC. As protein: CASSFVGPQETQYF.

The chain couples TRBV28 to TRBJ1-1; no reliable D call. V lost 6 bases to trimming and J lost 7 bases, with 18 bases between them. The CDR3 runs to 14 residues. Germline CDR1 MDHEN, CDR2 SYDVKM. The CDR3 spells CASSIARVYGEAFF. Here the CDR3 DNA reads TGTGCCAGCAGCATCGCGAGGGTGTATGGTGAAGCTTTCTTT.

J is TRBJ2-1 and V is TRBV7-8; 7 bases are shared with TRBD2. The CDR3 covers 18 residues. V was pared by 4 bases and J by 7 bases, with 19 bases of the junction left unmatched. The germline CDR1 and CDR2 sequences are SGHVS and FQNEAQ. The CDR3 protein is CASSSIRTPSGARNEQFF. Here the CDR3 DNA reads TGTGCCAGCAGCTCCATCCGGACCCCTAGCGGAGCTCGGAATGAGCAGTTCTTC.

V gene TRBV28 combines with J gene TRBJ2-2, with TRBD2 identical over 13 bases. With 4 bases clipped from V and 5 bases from J, the junction kept 4 bases outside the gene matches. The CDR3 has 16 residues. CDR1 MDHEN and CDR2 SYDVKM come from the germline V gene. The CDR3: CASSWTSGSGTGELFF. As DNA, the CDR3 is TGTGCCAGCAGTTGGACTAGCGGGAGTGGAACCGGGGAGCTGTTTTTT.

V is TRBV9 and J is TRBJ2-7, with 9 bases lining up with TRBD2. Losses at the gene ends were 0 bases for V and 2 bases for J; bases not matched to a gene: 6. The CDR3 is made up of 16 amino acids. CDR1 and CDR2 from the germline V gene are SGDLS and YYNGEE. Here the CDR3 reads CASSVGLAGNPYEQYF. The CDR3, as DNA: TGTGCCAGCAGCGTAGGGCTAGCGGGAAATCCCTACGAGCAGTACTTC.

The chain carries TRBV28 and TRBJ1-4; tentatively, D is TRBD1 (5 bases). There are 14 residues in the CDR3. Germline V gives CDR1 MDHEN, CDR2 SYDVKM. V dropped 0 bases and J dropped 7 bases, with 9 bases sitting between them. This CDR3 reads CASSLWGPGEKLFF. CDR3 coding DNA: TGTGCCAGCAGTTTATGGGGGCCTGGTGAAAAACTGTTTTTT.

V is TRBV28 and J is TRBJ2-1, with 10 bases matching TRBD2. Germline CDR1 and CDR2: MDHEN and SYDVKM. The CDR3 is made up of 14 amino acids. V shed 6 bases, J shed 9 bases, and the junction held 8 bases outside the gene matches. The CDR3 DNA follows: TGTGCCAGCAGCTCCGGGACTAGCGAGCTTGAGCAGTTCTTC. Translating gives CASSSGTSELEQFF.

The chain combines TRBV2 with TRBJ1-4; D is unresolved. This CDR3 has 14 residues. Germline V lookup: CDR1 SNHLY, CDR2 FYNNEI. Trimming pared 2 bases from V and 10 bases from J, leaving 14 bases between. The CDR3, as DNA: TGTGCCAGCAGTGAAATACGGGAGGGCGGAAAACTGTTTTTT. This encodes CASSEIREGGKLFF.

DNA of the CDR3: TGTGCCAGCAGTTACGATATAGAGATGAACACTGAAGCTTTCTTT. Protein product: CASSYDIEMNTEAFF. The chain links TRBV6-5 to TRBJ1-1; D not certain. Trimming stripped 2 bases from V and 0 bases from J, with 10 bases between. This CDR3 has 15 residues. Germline assignment: CDR1 MNHEY and CDR2 SVGAGI.

The chain joins TRBV30 to TRBJ2-7; D uncertain. The CDR3 contains 13 residues. CDR1 is GTSNPN, CDR2 SVGIG, per germline (reference sequence). Between the trimmed V and J ends, which lost 1 base and 7 bases, there was a span of 14 bases. The DNA for the CDR3 is TGTGCCTGGAGTGGTGGTTCCCTAGGTGAGCAGTACTTC. Encoded protein: CAWSGGSLGEQYF.

The chain combines TRBV4-3 with TRBJ2-7, with TRBD2 matching over 8 bases. Germline-derived CDR1 and CDR2 are LGHNA and YSLEER. Trimming at V came to 1 base and at J to 4 bases, leaving 3 bases not matched to a gene. This CDR3 is 14 amino acids long. This CDR3 reads CASSQVRGGYEQYF. As DNA, the CDR3 is TGCGCCAGCAGCCAAGTCCGGGGGGGTTACGAGCAGTACTTC.

This clone appeared a few times. This chain links TRBV19 with TRBJ1-1; D not certain. This CDR3 comprises 13 residues. V lost 6 bases and J 11 bases, leaving 19 bases between the germline ends. Germline V gene sequence: CDR1 LNHDA, CDR2 SQIVND (reference sequence). CDR3 amino acids: CASSERAEGKAFF. Here the CDR3 DNA reads TGTGCCAGTAGCGAGAGGGCGGAGGGTAAGGCTTTCTTT.

This chain connects TRBV30 to TRBJ2-3, with no clear D. With 2 bases removed from V and 3 bases from J, the gap between germline ends came to 12 bases. CDR1 GTSNPN and CDR2 SVGIG come from the germline V gene (reference sequence). The CDR3 contains 14 residues. The CDR3 sequence: CAWSIGGITDTQYF. For the CDR3, the DNA is TGTGCCTGGAGTATCGGCGGAATAACAGATACGCAGTATTTT.

This chain connects TRBV6-5 to TRBJ2-7; a possible D gene is TRBD1 (6 bases). The germline V and J ends were trimmed by 5 bases and 5 bases, with 13 bases remaining between them. The CDR3 covers 13 residues. Looked up from germline, CDR1 is MNHEY and CDR2 is SVGAGI. The CDR3 loop is CASSAQGRDEQYF. DNA of the CDR3: TGTGCCAGCAGTGCCCAGGGGCGAGACGAGCAGTACTTC.

In its sample, this clone was seen once. V usage is TRBV5-5 and J usage is TRBJ2-2; no clear D gene. The length of the CDR3 is 16 residues. Trimming pared 4 bases from V and 4 bases from J, leaving 17 bases between. From germline, CDR1 is SGHKS and CDR2 YYEKEE (reference sequence). The CDR3 is CASSPPLGPRTGELFF. CDR3 nucleotide sequence: TGTGCCAGCAGCCCACCTTTGGGCCCGCGCACCGGGGAGCTGTTTTTT.